This T cell receptor beta chain was captured by sequencing in a study of blood T cell repertoires in COVID-19 (dated by TCRdb to the early 2020s). Background on the whole study: Collaborator samples came from the United States, Italy and Spain and covered acute and convalescent phases of COVID-19. Where available, HLA class I and class II types were taken from metadata supplied by the sample provider and were not determined by assay-based typing. The repertoires were made available in a free public database intended to serve as a resource for research on the immune response to SARS-CoV-2. The dataset comprised deeply sampled blood TCRbeta repertoires from subjects exposed to, actively infected with, or recovered from COVID-19. The material from the prospective study consisted of cDNA or gDNA derived from T cells, B-cell-depleted T cells, or PBMCs. Sample metadata almost always included a de-identified subject ID, COVID-19 status, age in years and sex. Samples came from the ongoing ImmuneRACE study (first 160 participants) plus 1,254 subjects from 6 global collaborators. Overall study outcomes, separate from this receptor: Clinical and demographic metadata were provided uncurated, with the amount varying by source and participant.

TCRbeta CDR3 regions were amplified from genomic DNA using the immunoSEQ Assay, a bias-controlled multiplex PCR. The study's processing was this. The number of nucleated cells in each sample was estimated from the amplification of reference gene primers within the assay. Sequence reads were collapsed and filtered to measure the absolute abundance of every unique TCRbeta CDR3 rearrangement. For each sample, productive Simpson clonality was calculated as the square root of Simpson's diversity index over productive rearrangements. TCRdb carries this immuneACCESS record with in-frame sequences only. Its versions omit some clonotypes, under half of them owing to an unresolved V gene in the studies checked, with the rest unexplained. V and J calls and clone size come straight from that table; D and trimming were deduced from the DNA. This sample lists some 130,000 clones; under 95% were detected once. The top ten constitute 3.7% of the sample.

Whole blood was collected in K2EDTA tubes by collaborating institutions according to the institutions' own protocols. For TCRbeta analysis, collaborators shipped samples as frozen whole blood, isolated PBMCs, or DNA extracted from either of those sample types. Concerning this clone: Its antigen has not been determined. Within one base of it there is no much larger clone, and no base qualities were kept.

Counted from cysteine to phenylalanine, this CDR3 has 15 amino acids. Only the CDR3 region is kept as DNA, spanning 45 bases read in frame from base 1. Germline trimming amounts to 6 bases on V and 6 bases on J, with 9 as the count of junction bases outside the gene matches. Based on the germline V gene, the CDR1 and CDR2 sequences are KGHSY and FQNENV. The sample taken for sequencing was peripheral blood. The clonotype was recovered from a middle-aged man with active COVID-19. Recombination joined TRBV16 with TRBJ1-5, with 9 middle bases fitting TRBD1. CDR3 region: CASSDLTGGVQPQHF. The nucleotide sequence is given as TGTGCCAGCAGTGACCTGACAGGGGGGGTTCAGCCCCAGCATTTT. With the portions outside the CDR3 filled from the reference TRBV16 and TRBJ1-5 genes, the complete variable region becomes GEEVAQTPKHLVRGEGQKAKLYCAPIKGHSYVFWYQQVLKNEFKFLISFQNENVFDETGMPKERFSAKCLPNSPCSLEIQATKLEDSAVYFCASSDLTGGVQPQHFGDGTRLSIL.